Following are 22 T cell receptor beta chains from one sample sequenced in a study of Ad26.COV2.S vaccination and SARS-CoV-2 variants. Sequencing used immunoSEQ multiplex PCR; TCRdb keeps in-frame clones, though not all of them. Of roughly 300,000 clones listed, 88% are singletons. Treatment of the sample: roughly 20 received Ad26.COV2.S at low or high dose, single or two shots; several received placebo; per-sample allocation not given. Specimen acquisition occurred on day 63 following the initial vaccine or placebo injection. The sequences come from peripheral blood, collected in a trial of Ad26.COV2.S vaccine versus placebo. All receptors derive from a person between 18 and 60 years old who received the Ad26.COV2.S COVID-19 vaccine or a placebo.

CDR3 amino acids: CACPIFGTGDSPLHF. As DNA, the CDR3 is TGTGCCTGCCCTATATTTGGGACAGGGGATTCACCCCTCCACTTT. The chain couples TRBV30 to TRBJ1-6, with TRBD1 matching 10 bases. The CDR3 extends over 15 amino acids. Germline V gene sequence: CDR1 GTSNPN, CDR2 SVGIG (reference sequence). The trim removed 6 bases at V and 8 bases at J, leaving 10 bases unmatched.

The chain joins TRBV6-2 or TRBV6-3 to TRBJ1-1, with D uncertain. The V gene's germline CDR1 is MNHEY and CDR2 SVGEGT. The CDR3 spans 13 residues. The germline V and J ends were trimmed by 0 bases and 4 bases, with 6 bases remaining between them. The CDR3 loop is CASSYSGLTEAFF. DNA for the CDR3: TGTGCCAGCAGTTACTCCGGGCTCACTGAAGCTTTCTTT.

CDR3 nucleotides: TGTGCCACCAGTGATCCATCTAGCGTGTTCCAGTTCTTC. This translates into CATSDPSSVFQFF. The V gene is TRBV24-1, the J gene TRBJ2-1; D may be TRBD2 (6 bases). Germline CDR1 KGHDR, CDR2 SFDVKD. The CDR3 extends over 13 amino acids. The V end was cut by 3 bases, the J end by 13 bases, with 15 bases between.

The V and J genes are TRBV9 and TRBJ1-2, with TRBD1 matching 12 bases. Germline V lookup: CDR1 SGDLS, CDR2 YYNGEE. V shed 4 bases and J 5 bases; nucleotides not matched to a gene: 18. This CDR3 is built from 19 residues. CDR3 region: CASSPRPGDRGLTGYGYTF. The CDR3 bases are TGTGCCAGCAGCCCCCGCCCCGGGGACAGGGGGCTCACAGGGTATGGCTACACCTTC.

DNA of the CDR3: TGTGCCAGCAGCCCCTTGGTCGGGGGGCCCAGCACAGATACGCAGTATTTT. This translates into CASSPLVGGPSTDTQYF. This sequence joins TRBV7-9 and TRBJ2-3, with D possibly matching TRBD2 (7 bases). The CDR3 has 17 residues. The V gene's germline CDR1 is SEHNR and CDR2 FQNEAQ (reference sequence). Trimming took off 5 bases at V and 0 bases at J, with 18 bases between the two ends.

The chain links TRBV6-5 to TRBJ1-1; 9 positions agree with TRBD1. This CDR3 comprises 15 residues. CDR1 is MNHEY and CDR2 is SVGAGI in the germline V gene. V shed 4 bases and J 4 bases; nucleotides not matched to a gene: 7. CDR3: CASSFMTGGGTEAFF. The CDR3 coding sequence is TGTGCCAGCAGTTTCATGACAGGGGGAGGCACTGAAGCTTTCTTT.

Worth noting for this clone: At one end the junction does not follow the germline gene, possibly because of a read error. V gene TRBV13 combines with J gene TRBJ1-2; no reliable D call. CDR3 length: 14 residues. Germline V gene sequence: CDR1 PRHDT, CDR2 FYEKMQ (reference sequence). For the CDR3, the DNA is TGTGCCAGCAGCTTAGCCACCCCAGACTACGGCTACACCTTC. It specifies CASSLATPDYGYTF.

The V call is TRBV28, the J call TRBJ2-7, with no clear D. Germline V gives CDR1 MDHEN, CDR2 SYDVKM. Trimming left V 3 bases short and J 3 bases short, with 12 bases between. The CDR3 extends over 14 amino acids. CDR3 sequence reads: CASSLVQTHYEQYF. The CDR3 region has the DNA TGTGCCAGCAGTTTGGTCCAAACACACTACGAGCAGTACTTC. Combining the CDR3 with reference TRBV28 and TRBJ2-7 gives the whole variable domain DVKVTQSSRYLVKRTGEKVFLECVQDMDHENMFWYRQDPGLGLRLIYFSYDVKMKEKGDIPEGYSVSREKKERFSLILESASTNQTSMYLCASSLVQTHYEQYFGPGTRLTVT.

The V call is TRBV29-1, the J call TRBJ1-1; TRBD1 might be the D (5 bases). This CDR3 comprises 15 residues. Germline-derived CDR1 and CDR2 are SQVTM and ANQGSEA. Trimming took off 0 bases at V and 4 bases at J, with 15 bases between the two ends. The CDR3 sequence: CSVEDLGGFGTEAFF. The CDR3, as DNA: TGCAGCGTTGAAGATCTGGGGGGGTTTGGCACTGAAGCTTTCTTT.

The chain employs TRBV10-3 and TRBJ2-5; D gene ambiguous. Looked up from germline, CDR1 is ENHRY and CDR2 is SYGVKD. V was pared by 8 bases and J by 5 bases, with 15 bases between. This CDR3 has 13 residues. The CDR3 protein is CAIRRPQSETQYF. The CDR3 bases are TGTGCCATCCGACGGCCCCAATCCGAGACCCAGTACTTC.

The chain couples TRBV29-1 to TRBJ1-1; D is unresolved. V lost 4 bases to trimming and J lost 1 base, with 10 bases between them. Germline assignment: CDR1 SQVTM and CDR2 ANQGSEA. The CDR3 covers 13 residues. The CDR3 nucleotides are TGCAGCGTTGCAGGTCAGGCGAACACTGAAGCTTTCTTT. Its translation is CSVAGQANTEAFF.

The chain combines TRBV21-1 with TRBJ1-5. TRBV21-1 is tagged as a pseudogene. The CDR3 sequence is 18 residues long. The CDR3 loop is CASSKEPGGSRDNQPQHF. In DNA form, the CDR3 reads TGTGCCAGCAGCAAAGAGCCGGGGGGGAGCAGGGACAATCAGCCCCAGCATTTT.

This clone has a handful of counts. The chain couples TRBV15 to TRBJ1-3, with 7 bases that match TRBD1. The CDR3 extends over 15 amino acids. With 0 bases clipped from V and 4 bases from J, the junction kept 3 bases outside the gene matches. CDR1 LNHNV and CDR2 YYDKDF come from the germline V gene (reference sequence). This chain's CDR3 is CATSRDRGLGNTIYF. CDR3 DNA: TGTGCCACCAGCAGAGACAGGGGGTTAGGAAACACCATATATTTT. The entire variable domain, with the rest obtained from reference TRBV15 and TRBJ1-3, is as follows: DAMVIQNPRYQVTQFGKPVTLSCSQTLNHNVMYWYQQKSSQAPKLLFHYYDKDFNNEADTPDNFQSRRPNTSFCFLDIRSPGLGDTAMYLCATSRDRGLGNTIYFGEGSWLTVV.

This rearrangement joins TRBV21-1 to TRBJ1-3; whether TRBD1, the table's D call, matches the DNA was not checked. TRBV21-1 is described as a pseudogene. CDR3 length: 17 amino acids. The CDR3 here is CASSLPNKTGGGNTIYF. Written as DNA, the CDR3 is TGTGCCAGCAGCCTCCCAAACAAGACAGGGGGCGGAAACACCATATATTTT.

The chain couples TRBV9 to TRBJ2-7; D remains ambiguous. The CDR3 has 13 amino acids. The germline V and J ends were trimmed by 0 bases and 5 bases, with 9 bases remaining between them. The V gene's germline CDR1 is SGDLS and CDR2 YYNGEE. The CDR3 DNA is TGTGCCAGCAGCGTAGAGTATTACGACGAGCAGTACTTC. Translating gives CASSVEYYDEQYF.

This chain links TRBV5-1 with TRBJ1-3; unclear D gene. V gave up 2 bases and J gave up 2 bases, with 8 bases separating them. Germline CDR1 SGHRS, CDR2 YFSETQ. CDR3 length: 14 amino acids. DNA for the CDR3: TGCGCCAGCAGCTTCGAATCCCCTGGAAACACCATATATTTT. Protein sequence: CASSFESPGNTIYF.

The gene calls are TRBV7-9 and TRBJ1-5, with a possible D match to TRBD1 (6 bases). CDR3 length: 16 amino acids. V was pared by 5 bases and J by 7 bases, with 21 bases between. Germline values: CDR1 SEHNR, CDR2 FQNEAQ (reference sequence). CDR3 amino acids: CASSLVQGGMRQPQHF. The CDR3 coding sequence is TGTGCCAGCAGCCTCGTACAGGGAGGAATGAGGCAGCCCCAGCATTTT.

The chain is built from TRBV18 and TRBJ1-1; D might be TRBD1 (5 bases). The CDR3 length is 16 residues. Germline V CDR1 and CDR2: KGHSH, LQKENI. Trimming took 2 bases from V and 0 from J, leaving 13 bases between them. The CDR3: CASSPNPRTLNTEAFF. CDR3 nucleotides: TGTGCCAGCTCACCAAACCCCAGGACACTGAACACTGAAGCTTTCTTT.

This chain joins TRBV7-2 and TRBJ2-5; TRBD2 agrees at 9 bases. Unmatched junction bases numbered 11, after V lost 5 bases and J lost 4 bases. CDR3 size: 16 residues. From germline, CDR1 is SGHTA and CDR2 FQGNSA. The CDR3 protein is CASSPRGGARRETQYF. The CDR3 DNA reads as TGTGCCAGCAGCCCGCGGGGGGGGGCTCGGAGAGAGACCCAGTACTTC.

The chain combines TRBV19 with TRBJ1-2; D is uncertain. Germline V CDR1 and CDR2: LNHDA, SQIVND (reference sequence). V was pared by 1 base and J by 9 bases, with 9 bases between. This CDR3 has 12 residues. CDR3 sequence (DNA): TGTGCCAGTAGTATAGTAGGGAATAGCTACACCTTC. It encodes CASSIVGNSYTF. The complete variable domain, with remaining parts taken from reference TRBV19 and TRBJ1-2, reads DGGITQSPKYLFRKEGQNVTLSCEQNLNHDAMYWYRQDPGQGLRLIYYSQIVNDFQKGDIAEGYSVSREKKESFPLTVTSAQKNPTAFYLCASSIVGNSYTFGSGTRLTVV.

The gene calls are TRBV27 and TRBJ1-1; no reliable D call. V was clipped by 0 bases and J by 8 bases, with 7 bases between them. The CDR3 length is 12 residues. Germline CDR1 is MNHEY and CDR2 is SMNVEV (reference sequence). The CDR3 nucleotides read TGTGCCAGCAGTTTATCACTCCGCGAAGCTTTCTTT. It yields the protein CASSLSLREAFF.

The chain links TRBV19 to TRBJ1-5; D uncertain. Trimming left V 1 base short and J 4 bases short, with 11 bases between. The germline V gene encodes CDR1 LNHDA and CDR2 SQIVND (reference sequence). CDR3 length: 15 amino acids. The CDR3 coding sequence is TGTGCCAGTAGTATAGGTCCGTTTGGAAATCAGCCCCAGCATTTT. Its translation: CASSIGPFGNQPQHF.